These 30 T cell receptor beta chains were all obtained from the same sample, sequenced in a study of blood T cell repertoires in COVID-19. Data came from immunoSEQ multiplex PCR; TCRdb stores just in-frame clones and leaves some out. Of approximately 260,000 clones in the sample, nearly 90% were seen once. The sample comprised peripheral blood. These TCRs come from a woman aged 55 to 70 with COVID-19, enrolled during active disease.

The V call is TRBV7-2, the J call TRBJ1-1, with 9 bases identical to TRBD1. Trimming at V came to 5 bases and at J to 4 bases, leaving 8 bases not matched to a gene. From germline, CDR1 is SGHTA and CDR2 FQGNSA. The CDR3 spans 15 residues. The CDR3 nucleotides read TGTGCCAGCAGCCCACAGGGGGCGCGGGGCACTGAAGCTTTCTTT. Encoded protein: CASSPQGARGTEAFF.

J is TRBJ2-1 and V is TRBV7-3; TRBD2 aligns across 15 bases. The V gene end was trimmed by 3 bases and the J gene end by 8 bases; junction bases not matched to a gene: 5. This CDR3 has 16 amino acids. CDR1 is SGHTA and CDR2 is FQGTGA in the germline V gene. CDR3: CASSLGLAGGSDEQFF. Here the CDR3 DNA reads TGTGCCAGCAGCTTGGGACTAGCGGGGGGTTCCGATGAGCAGTTCTTC. Combining the CDR3 with reference TRBV7-3 and TRBJ2-1 gives the whole variable domain GAGVSQTPSNKVTEKGKYVELRCDPISGHTALYWYRQSLGQGPEFLIYFQGTGAADDSGLPNDRFFAVRPEGSVSTLKIQRTERGDSAVYLCASSLGLAGGSDEQFFGPGTRLTVL.

V usage is TRBV2 and J usage is TRBJ2-5; weak D call: TRBD1 (6 bases). This CDR3 region has 17 residues. Looked up from germline, CDR1 is SNHLY and CDR2 is FYNNEI. V lost 8 bases to trimming and J lost 2 bases, with 24 bases between them. The DNA of the CDR3 is TGTGCCAGCTCTGGGGGCCGCCGGCACCCAACGCAAGAGACCCAGTACTTC. This sequence encodes CASSGGRRHPTQETQYF. The full variable domain, its missing parts supplied by reference TRBV2 and TRBJ2-5, is EPEVTQTPSHQVTQMGQEVILRCVPISNHLYFYWYRQILGQKVEFLVSFYNNEISEKSEIFDDQFSVERPDGSNFTLKIRSTKLEDSAMYFCASSGGRRHPTQETQYFGPGTRLLVL.

Regarding this clone: Additional DNA sequences in this sample encode the identical CDR3. This chain joins TRBV6-5 and TRBJ1-1; weak D call: TRBD1 (6 bases). The V end lost 0 bases, the J end lost 3 bases, and 11 bases lay between the germline ends. The CDR3 extends over 15 amino acids. From germline, CDR1 is MNHEY and CDR2 SVGAGI. This chain's CDR3 is CASSYSTQGDTEAFF. The CDR3, as DNA: TGTGCCAGCAGTTACTCGACACAGGGAGACACTGAAGCTTTCTTT.

The chain combines TRBV21-1 with TRBJ1-5; TRBD1 reflects the table's D call only, with no check against the DNA. TRBV21-1 is a pseudogene. The CDR3 runs 16 residues. This CDR3 reads CASSKADRGSNQPQHF. CDR3 in DNA: TGTGCCAGCAGCAAAGCTGACAGGGGAAGCAATCAGCCCCAGCATTTT.

The chain employs TRBV5-6 and TRBJ2-7; 7 nucleotides line up with TRBD2. After removal of 0 bases from V and 4 bases from J, the junction contained 19 bases not matched to a gene. CDR1 is SGHDT, CDR2 YYEEEE, per germline. The CDR3 has 19 residues. The CDR3 is CASSLGGGIATLRPYEQYF. The CDR3 DNA sequence: TGTGCCAGCAGCTTGGGGGGAGGGATCGCCACACTCAGACCTTACGAGCAGTACTTC. Combining the CDR3 with reference TRBV5-6 and TRBJ2-7 gives the whole variable domain DAGVTQSPTHLIKTRGQQVTLRCSPKSGHDTVSWYQQALGQGPQFIFQYYEEEERQRGNFPDRFSGHQFPNYSSELNVNALLLGDSALYLCASSLGGGIATLRPYEQYFGPGTRLTVT.

This clone has a single count. The V call is TRBV25-1, the J call TRBJ1-1; no firm D call. The CDR3 totals 13 residues. V lost 4 bases to trimming and J lost 1 base, with 7 bases between them. Germline-derived CDR1 and CDR2 are MGHDK and SYGVNS. Written as DNA, the CDR3 is TGTGCCAGCAGTGCCCAAAAGAACACTGAAGCTTTCTTT. This encodes CASSAQKNTEAFF.

The gene calls are TRBV3-1 (or the pseudogene TRBV3-2) and TRBJ1-4, with 8 positions matching TRBD1. The germline V gene encodes CDR1 LGHDT and CDR2 YNNKEL (reference sequence). The CDR3 loop spans 16 amino acids. Losses at the gene ends were 4 bases for V and 5 bases for J; bases not matched to a gene: 9. The CDR3 region has the DNA TGTGCCAGCAGCCGGCCAGCAGGGGGCGGGAATGAAAAACTGTTTTTT. It yields the protein CASSRPAGGGNEKLFF.

The J gene is TRBJ2-7, the V gene TRBV14; tentatively, D is TRBD2 (6 bases). CDR1 and CDR2 from the germline V gene are SGHDN and FVKESK. The CDR3 totals 15 residues. The ends were cut back, 1 base at V and 1 base at J, with 11 bases in the middle. The DNA for the CDR3 is TGTGCCAGCAGCCAAGGGGGGGTCTGGTCCTACGAGCAGTACTTC. It specifies CASSQGGVWSYEQYF.

This chain links TRBV4-3 with TRBJ1-1; D is ambiguous. Germline V gives CDR1 LGHNA, CDR2 YSLEER. Trimming removed 3 bases from V and 4 bases from J, with 12 bases in between. This CDR3 comprises 14 residues. CDR3 DNA: TGCGCCAGCAGCCAGGAGAGGAGCTTCACTGAAGCTTTCTTT. It encodes CASSQERSFTEAFF.

The chain uses TRBV5-1 and TRBJ1-2; D gene ambiguous. This CDR3 spans 14 amino acids. CDR1 and CDR2 from the germline V gene are SGHRS and YFSETQ. V was pared by 2 bases and J by 5 bases, with 13 bases between. CDR3 nucleotides: TGCGCCAGCAGCTTAGTTCAACAGACGTATGGCTACACCTTC. It encodes CASSLVQQTYGYTF.

V is TRBV5-1 and J is TRBJ2-1, with 12 bases that match TRBD2. V dropped 4 bases and J dropped 9; count of bases not matched to a gene: 14. The CDR3 is 17 amino acids. Germline V gene sequence: CDR1 SGHRS, CDR2 YFSETQ. The CDR3 spells CASSLGWLAGGQREQFF. The CDR3 coding sequence is TGCGCCAGCAGCCTTGGATGGCTAGCGGGGGGGCAGCGTGAGCAGTTCTTC.

The CDR3 DNA sequence: TGCGCCAGCAGCTCTTCCCCGGGGAACAATGAGCAGTTCTTC. Protein: CASSSSPGNNEQFF. V is TRBV5-1 and J is TRBJ2-1; the D gene is possibly TRBD2 (5 bases). V shed 3 bases and J shed 5 bases, with 12 bases lying between them. Looked up from germline, CDR1 is SGHRS and CDR2 is YFSETQ. This CDR3 has 14 amino acids.

The rearrangement uses TRBV18 and TRBJ2-5; tentative D call: TRBD2 (5 bases). The germline gives CDR1 KGHSH, CDR2 LQKENI. Trimming took 5 bases from V and 1 from J, leaving 5 bases between them. The CDR3 totals 12 residues. In DNA form, the CDR3 reads TGTGCCAGCTCAGAGGGCCAAGAGACCCAGTACTTC. As protein: CASSEGQETQYF.

The genes are TRBV4-3 and TRBJ1-1, with 8 bases aligning to TRBD1. Germline CDR1 reads LGHNA; CDR2 reads YSLEER. Trimming at V came to 2 bases and at J to 3 bases, leaving 2 bases not matched to a gene. This CDR3 is 14 amino acids long. CDR3 nucleotides: TGCGCCAGCAGCCAACAGGGGGCGGACACTGAAGCTTTCTTT. It specifies CASSQQGADTEAFF.

J is TRBJ2-1 and V is TRBV5-5; D remains ambiguous. The CDR3 sequence is 14 residues long. With 4 bases removed from V and 3 bases from J, the gap between germline ends came to 11 bases. Germline loops: CDR1 SGHKS, CDR2 YYEKEE (reference sequence). As DNA, the CDR3 is TGTGCCAGCAGCGAGGTTGGCGGCTACAATGAGCAGTTCTTC. Its translation is CASSEVGGYNEQFF.

This chain joins TRBV21-1 and TRBJ2-7; the DNA was not compared with TRBD1, the D call given in the table. TRBV21-1 represents a pseudogene. The CDR3 extends over 19 amino acids. DNA of the CDR3: TGTGCCAGCAGCGGGGCCCCCGACAGGGGGCTTAACCAACCCTACGAGCAGTACTTC. It translates to CASSGAPDRGLNQPYEQYF.

This clone was detected once. V usage is TRBV19 and J usage is TRBJ1-6, with 9 bases matching TRBD1. V lost 4 bases and J lost 10; bases outside the gene matches: 5. The CDR3 contains 14 residues. Germline V lookup: CDR1 LNHDA, CDR2 SQIVND (reference sequence). The CDR3 loop reads CASSRTGDESPLHF. In nucleotides, the CDR3 is TGTGCCAGTAGTAGGACAGGGGATGAGTCACCCCTCCACTTT.

V and J are TRBV7-2 and TRBJ2-3; 14 nucleotides align to TRBD2. The CDR3 has 16 amino acids. The V gene end was trimmed by 5 bases and the J gene end by 6 bases; junction bases not matched to a gene: 7. Germline V gene data show CDR1 as SGHTA and CDR2 as FQGNSA. In nucleotides, the CDR3 is TGTGCCAGCAGCCGTGGACTAGCGGGGGGCCGGGATACGCAGTATTTT. It yields the protein CASSRGLAGGRDTQYF.

In DNA, the CDR3 is TGTGCCAGCAGTCGGGATGCTACTGAAGCTTTCTTT. Protein: CASSRDATEAFF. The chain employs TRBV6-5 and TRBJ1-1, with D uncertain. Trimming took 5 bases from V and 5 from J, leaving 9 bases between them. Per germline, CDR1 MNHEY and CDR2 SVGAGI. The CDR3 totals 12 residues.

The chain links TRBV3-1 (or the pseudogene TRBV3-2) to TRBJ1-2, with D possibly being TRBD1 (5 bases). Between the trimmed V and J ends, which lost 8 bases and 0 bases, there was a span of 13 bases. CDR3 length: 14 residues. CDR1 is LGHDT and CDR2 is YNNKEL in the germline V gene (reference sequence). This chain's CDR3 is CASAGQGANYGYTF. CDR3 nucleotide sequence: TGTGCCAGCGCGGGGCAGGGAGCTAACTATGGCTACACCTTC.

This clone was found once. The V gene is TRBV4-1, the J gene TRBJ1-1; 8 positions match TRBD1. The CDR3 runs to 16 residues. CDR1 is MGHRA and CDR2 is YSYEKL in the germline V gene. The V and J ends lost 0 bases and 2 bases, in that order; junction bases with no gene match: 5. CDR3 DNA sequence: TGCGCCAGCAGCCAAGAGGGACAGGCCTCAAACACTGAAGCTTTCTTT. Translation: CASSQEGQASNTEAFF.

The chain couples TRBV3-1 (or the pseudogene TRBV3-2) to TRBJ1-1; D is ambiguous. Germline CDR1 reads LGHDT; CDR2 reads YNNKEL (reference sequence). V was clipped by 1 base and J by 1 base, with 10 bases between them. The CDR3 covers 15 residues. This CDR3 is CASSQATRENTEAFF. The CDR3 DNA reads as TGTGCCAGCAGCCAAGCCACTAGGGAGAACACTGAAGCTTTCTTT.

The chain is built from TRBV10-3 and TRBJ1-4, with TRBD1 matching 9 bases. Trimming removed 3 bases from V and 4 bases from J; junction bases left unmatched: 3. CDR1 ENHRY and CDR2 SYGVKD come from the germline V gene. There are 15 residues in the CDR3. CDR3 protein: CAISDLGQGNEKLFF. In DNA, the CDR3 is TGTGCCATCAGTGACCTGGGACAGGGTAATGAAAAACTGTTTTTT.

This chain links TRBV19 with TRBJ1-2; D is unclear. Germline V CDR1 and CDR2: LNHDA, SQIVND (reference sequence). The length of the CDR3 is 14 residues. Trimming took 5 bases from V and 0 from J, leaving 10 bases between them. The CDR3 here is CASSLQLTNYGYTF. The DNA of the CDR3 is TGTGCCAGTAGTTTACAGCTGACTAACTATGGCTACACCTTC. Full variable domain (outside the CDR3, taken from reference TRBV19 and TRBJ1-2): DGGITQSPKYLFRKEGQNVTLSCEQNLNHDAMYWYRQDPGQGLRLIYYSQIVNDFQKGDIAEGYSVSREKKESFPLTVTSAQKNPTAFYLCASSLQLTNYGYTFGSGTRLTVV.

V gene TRBV7-2 combines with J gene TRBJ1-4; tentatively, D is TRBD1 (6 bases). Germline V lookup: CDR1 SGHTA, CDR2 FQGNSA. The CDR3 sequence is 15 residues long. The V and J ends lost 0 bases and 8 bases respectively, with 13 bases between them. The chain's CDR3 is CASSLAGTNKEKLFF. CDR3 DNA: TGTGCCAGCAGCTTAGCGGGGACAAATAAAGAAAAACTGTTTTTT.

J is TRBJ2-1 and V is TRBV7-2; perhaps TRBD1 as D (6 bases). V shed 2 bases and J shed 9 bases, with 11 bases lying between them. The CDR3 is 13 residues long. Looked up from germline, CDR1 is SGHTA and CDR2 is FQGNSA. The CDR3 DNA sequence: TGTGCCAGCAGCTTAAATGGGGGCAGTGAGCAGTTCTTC. Translation gives CASSLNGGSEQFF.

This rearrangement joins TRBV4-3 to TRBJ1-4, with 12 bases that match TRBD1. Germline values: CDR1 LGHNA, CDR2 YSLEER. V gave up 0 bases and J gave up 4 bases; unmatched junction bases: 9. This CDR3 contains 19 residues. The CDR3 spells CASSQDKWGQGAYNEKLFF. As DNA, the CDR3 is TGCGCCAGCAGCCAAGATAAGTGGGGACAGGGGGCTTATAATGAAAAACTGTTTTTT.

The chain joins TRBV7-9 to TRBJ2-7; TRBD1 aligns across 8 bases. The junction had 6 bases not matched to a gene; V was cut back by 8 bases and J by 3 bases. Per germline, CDR1 SEHNR and CDR2 FQNEAQ (reference sequence). The CDR3 length is 13 residues. CDR3 amino acids: CASDRGQDYEQYF. CDR3 bases: TGTGCCAGCGACAGGGGACAAGACTACGAGCAGTACTTC.

This chain uses TRBV4-3 with TRBJ1-4; 10 nucleotides match TRBD1. CDR1 is LGHNA and CDR2 is YSLEER in the germline V gene. This CDR3 is built from 17 residues. The V and J ends lost 0 bases and 8 bases, in that order; junction bases with no gene match: 9. CDR3 DNA: TGCGCCAGCAGCCAAGATCCCTGGGGACAGGGGAGCGAAAAACTGTTTTTT. Amino acids: CASSQDPWGQGSEKLFF.